This TCR beta chain was recovered during a study of T cell responses to AZD1222 COVID-19 vaccine (dated by TCRdb to 2020 to 2022). With respect to the entire study: AZD1222 recipients with second doses at about 4 weeks or about 12 weeks were pooled, because spike-specific TCR depth and breadth did not differ between schedules. A total of around 240 trial participants underwent TCR sequencing, of whom 207 had received two doses of AZD1222 and 26 had received two doses of the MenACWY control vaccine. Enrollment into the trials was organized by age into subgroups of 18-55, 56-69 and 70-plus years, and those subgroups contained roughly 160, 29 and 62 TCR-sequenced participants, respectively. The investigation overall reported the following: Because no day 14 peak-response samples were available, repertoires were characterized only after the peak T cell response. Most participants were white British and females outnumbered males, and the authors suggested that clonal diversity may have been underestimated. Conclusions about previously exposed vaccinees were limited because only a handful of AZD1222 recipients were SARS-CoV-2 seropositive at baseline. In the small 56-69-year group, the increase in depth fell short of significance, most likely because of low power. Reportedly, almost half of the unique spike-specific TCRs recognized epitopes lying outside the regions that are mutated in the B.1.351 and B.1.1.7 variants. A significant rise in spike-specific TCR breadth and depth was observed after two AZD1222 doses relative to day 0 and relative to MenACWY recipients. CD4 TCRs associated with the vaccine covered the entire spike protein, and the dominant responses were in regions 160-218 and 743-854.

V loses 4 bases, J loses 4 bases, and the germline ends lie 14 bases apart. From a lookup of the germline V gene, CDR1 and CDR2 are SGHDT and YYEEEE. There are 14 amino acids in the CDR3, from cysteine to phenylalanine inclusive. Left in the record is the CDR3 DNA by itself, 42 bases read in frame from the first base. Interpreted using the paper, the time point label stands for: baseline before first vaccination. Samples from vaccinated people were obtained from the UK trials COV001 and COV002, which included a single-blind randomized controlled phase 2/3 trial of AZD1222 (ChAdOx1 nCoV-19) in healthy adults. For TCRbeta chain sequencing, PBMC samples from trial participants were taken at day 0 and at day 28 after the second dose. This clone was seen just once. What antigen it recognizes has not been identified. No clone much larger than this one lies a single base away; base qualities are absent. The CDR3 regions of human TCRbeta chains were subjected to immunosequencing. Per the authors' processing: TCRs in the repertoires were compared against a reference library of SARS-CoV-2-specific TCRs that had been generated with the MIRA antigen-specificity platform. Breadth meant the fraction of unique TCRs that were SARS-CoV-2-associated, whereas depth meant the fraction of total T cells that were SARS-CoV-2-associated. Using the MIRA data, every spike-specific TCR was mapped to the spike region that the TCR reacted to and assigned to either a CD4 or a CD8 class. Log10-transformed breadth and depth values were compared by one-way ANOVA with Sidak's multiple comparisons tests. Not all clones reach the TCRdb copy of this immuneACCESS table, which keeps in-frame sequences only. Checked studies attribute under half of the gap to unresolved V genes and leave the rest unexplained. That table gives V, J and clone size, and the DNA gave D and trimming. For this sample there are around 100,000 clones; around 87% appear just once. The ten largest clones represent about 8.4% of the sample.

The sample consisted of peripheral blood, taken on day 0 of AZD1222 vaccination. This TCR was recovered from an adult in good health. The chain is encoded by TRBV5-6 joined to TRBJ1-2; the D gene remains uncertain. The base sequence is TGTGCCAGCAGCCTGAGGGAGCGCCTCTATGGCTACACCTTC. It encodes CASSLRERLYGYTF. With the rest looked up from the reference TRBV5-6 and TRBJ1-2 genes rather than sequenced, the full variable domain is DAGVTQSPTHLIKTRGQQVTLRCSPKSGHDTVSWYQQALGQGPQFIFQYYEEEERQRGNFPDRFSGHQFPNYSSELNVNALLLGDSALYLCASSLRERLYGYTFGSGTRLTVV.